This T cell receptor (beta chain) was sequenced during a study of cytomegalovirus exposure and HLA in healthy donors. This CDR3 spans 16 amino acids. Per germline, CDR1 SGHTA and CDR2 FQGNSA. With V trimmed by 4 bases and J by 12 bases, 12 bases remained unmatched. This clone has just one count. Its antigen is unknown. 13 Jbeta primers and 60 Vbeta primers were used for the PCR. The data were produced by immunoSEQ multiplex PCR, yet TCRdb's version contains in-frame clones alone and is incomplete. This table has roughly 180,000 clones, roughly 80% appearing once. Study outcomes and limitations: CMV serostatus stood as the only immune exposure information on hand. Roughly even sequencing depth across donors was the assumption behind the presence/absence analyses. Exclusion as indistinguishable affected some V segments, including TRBV6-2 and TRBV6-3. Links to common viral pathogens appeared, in a later analysis, for several of the most significant clusters.

The sample taken for sequencing was PBMCs. The TCR originated in a female donor in good health and CMV-seronegative. The chain couples TRBV7-2 to TRBJ1-6; 10 nucleotides match TRBD1. The CDR3 sequence is CASSSMRTGGWGPLHF. The CDR3 DNA is TGTGCCAGCAGCTCGATGCGGACAGGGGGATGGGGACCCCTCCACTTT.